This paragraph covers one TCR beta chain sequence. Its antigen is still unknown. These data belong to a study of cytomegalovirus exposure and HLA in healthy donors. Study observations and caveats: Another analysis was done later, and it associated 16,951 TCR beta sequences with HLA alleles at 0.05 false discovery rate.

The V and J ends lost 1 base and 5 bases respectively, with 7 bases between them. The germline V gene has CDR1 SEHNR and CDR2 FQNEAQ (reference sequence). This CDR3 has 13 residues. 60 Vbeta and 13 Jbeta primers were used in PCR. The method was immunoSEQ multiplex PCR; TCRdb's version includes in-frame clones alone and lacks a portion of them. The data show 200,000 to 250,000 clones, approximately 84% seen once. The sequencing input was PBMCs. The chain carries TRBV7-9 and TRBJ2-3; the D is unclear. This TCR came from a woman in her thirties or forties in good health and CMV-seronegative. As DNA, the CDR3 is TGTGCCAGCAGCTTAGGCCCGGGAGATACGCAGTATTTT. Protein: CASSLGPGDTQYF.